This T cell receptor beta chain was sequenced during a study of vaccination and CD4 T cells after COVID-19. A remark on this clonotype: Its antigen remains unknown.

The CDR3 totals 15 residues. Trimming stripped 7 bases from V and 5 bases from J, with 20 bases between. The germline V gene encodes CDR1 LNHDA and CDR2 SQIVND (reference sequence). Noted treatment: approximately 11-day PBMC culture with coronavirus spike peptide pools or control peptides (ViraFEST assay). With the Oncomine TCR Beta short-read assay, DNA from cultured CD4+ T cells was sequenced. TCRdb re-analysed the PCR reads in MiXCR, keeping a single row per CDR3 protein. Here the sample spans more than 10,000 distinct CDR3 sequences, more than 35% being singletons. The receptor was isolated from a human donor who had recovered from COVID-19. The chain carries TRBV19 and TRBJ1-2; D is ambiguous. This specimen was CD4+ T cells from blood, cultured in vitro, taken after SARS-CoV-2 vaccination. The DNA for the CDR3 is TGTGCCAGTAAAATCTGGACGAAGGGTTTGTATGGCTACACCTTC. It specifies CASKIWTKGLYGYTF.